This T cell receptor beta chain was captured by sequencing in a study of radiotherapy plus CTLA-4 blockade in lung cancer. Generated by immunoSEQ multiplex PCR, the TCRdb table keeps only in-frame clones and is missing some. This table holds approximately 83,000 clones, around 79% found once. CDR1 and CDR2 (germline): KGHSH, LQKENI. The CDR3 covers 17 residues. The ends lost 2 bases at V and 1 base at J; junction bases unmatched: 7. This receptor was identified in a human donor with non-small cell lung cancer who had a partial response to radiotherapy plus ipilimumab. Some clones in this sample may be carry-over from other donors' samples. This specimen consisted of peripheral blood, obtained from a patient treated with radiotherapy plus ipilimumab. The genes are TRBV18 and TRBJ1-3; 8 nucleotides agree with TRBD1. In DNA, the CDR3 is TGTGCCAGCTCACCAGAGACAGGGGCTGGGTCTGGAAACACCATATATTTT. Residues: CASSPETGAGSGNTIYF.